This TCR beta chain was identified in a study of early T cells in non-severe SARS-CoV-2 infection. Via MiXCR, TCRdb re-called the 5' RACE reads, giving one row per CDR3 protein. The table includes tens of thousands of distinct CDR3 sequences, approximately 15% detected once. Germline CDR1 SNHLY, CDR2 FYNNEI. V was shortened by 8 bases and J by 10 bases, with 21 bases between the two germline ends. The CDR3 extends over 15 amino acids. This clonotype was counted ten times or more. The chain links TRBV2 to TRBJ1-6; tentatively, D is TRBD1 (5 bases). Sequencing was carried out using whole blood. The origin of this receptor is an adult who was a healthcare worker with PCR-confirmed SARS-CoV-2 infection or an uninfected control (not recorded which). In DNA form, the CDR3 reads TGTGCCAGCGCCCCCCCGGGGGGACCAAAGTCACCCCTCCACTTT. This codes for CASAPPGGPKSPLHF.